This T cell receptor (beta chain) was documented in a study of control samples from healthy donors and cancer patients (dated by TCRdb to about 2020). A remark on this clone: No antigen is known for it. Base qualities are not provided; no much larger clone lies one nucleotide away.

A distance of 14 bases separates the germline ends of V and J, which lose 4 bases and 7 bases respectively. CDR1 and CDR2, looked up from the germline V gene, are MGHRA and YSYEKL. From cysteine to phenylalanine, the CDR3 is 13 amino acids long. The read is trimmed to its CDR3 DNA, 39 bases read in frame from base 1. Library preparation used the immunoSEQ multiplex PCR assay. This immuneACCESS table, as held by TCRdb, lists in-frame sequences with V and J called but not all clones. Of the missing ones, under half trace to an unresolved V gene in checked studies; the others have no known cause. Across this sample there are 170,000 or so clones, with 80% to 95% seen only once. 2% to 2.5% of the sample is taken by the ten largest.

In this chain, TRBV4-1 is recombined with TRBJ2-7, with the D segment identity uncertain. The clonotype originates from a woman aged 35 to 49 in good health. The sequenced sample consisted of blood. The CDR3 region reads CASSPLGSREQYF. The nucleotide sequence reads TGCGCCAGCAGCCCGCTAGGTTCGAGGGAGCAGTACTTC.